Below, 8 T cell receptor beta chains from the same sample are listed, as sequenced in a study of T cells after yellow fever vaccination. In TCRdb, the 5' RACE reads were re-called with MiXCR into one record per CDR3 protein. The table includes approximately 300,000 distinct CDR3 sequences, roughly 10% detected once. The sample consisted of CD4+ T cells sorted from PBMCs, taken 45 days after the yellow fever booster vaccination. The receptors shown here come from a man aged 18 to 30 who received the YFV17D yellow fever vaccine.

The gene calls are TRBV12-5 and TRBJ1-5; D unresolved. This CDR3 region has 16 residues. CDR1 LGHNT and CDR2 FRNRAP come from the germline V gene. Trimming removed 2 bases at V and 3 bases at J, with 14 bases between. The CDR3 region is CASGLRLPSLNQPQHF. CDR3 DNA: TGTGCTAGTGGTTTGAGGCTTCCCTCCCTCAATCAGCCCCAGCATTTT.

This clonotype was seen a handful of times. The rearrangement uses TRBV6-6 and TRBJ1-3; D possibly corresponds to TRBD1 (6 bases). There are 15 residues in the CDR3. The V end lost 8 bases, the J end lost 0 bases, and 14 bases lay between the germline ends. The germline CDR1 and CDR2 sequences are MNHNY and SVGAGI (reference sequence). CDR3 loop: CASGLGAFSGNTIYF. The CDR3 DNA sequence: TGTGCCAGCGGCCTGGGGGCCTTCTCTGGAAACACCATATATTTT.

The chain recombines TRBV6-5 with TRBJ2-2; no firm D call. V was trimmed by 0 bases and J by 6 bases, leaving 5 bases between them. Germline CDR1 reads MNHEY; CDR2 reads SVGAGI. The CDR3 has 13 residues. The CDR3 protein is CASSYSEPGELFF. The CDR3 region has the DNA TGTGCCAGCAGTTACTCGGAACCCGGGGAGCTGTTTTTT.

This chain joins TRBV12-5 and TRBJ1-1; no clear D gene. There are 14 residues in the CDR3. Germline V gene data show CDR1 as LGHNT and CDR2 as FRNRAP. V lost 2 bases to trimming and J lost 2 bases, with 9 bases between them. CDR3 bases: TGTGCTAGTGGTTTGTCCCGCCCCAACACTGAAGCTTTCTTT. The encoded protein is CASGLSRPNTEAFF.

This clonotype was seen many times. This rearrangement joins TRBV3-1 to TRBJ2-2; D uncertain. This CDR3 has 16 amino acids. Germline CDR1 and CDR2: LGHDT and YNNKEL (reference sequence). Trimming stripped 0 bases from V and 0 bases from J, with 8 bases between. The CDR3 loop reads CASSQDKGSNTGELFF. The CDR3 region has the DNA TGTGCCAGCAGCCAAGATAAAGGGTCGAACACCGGGGAGCTGTTTTTT.

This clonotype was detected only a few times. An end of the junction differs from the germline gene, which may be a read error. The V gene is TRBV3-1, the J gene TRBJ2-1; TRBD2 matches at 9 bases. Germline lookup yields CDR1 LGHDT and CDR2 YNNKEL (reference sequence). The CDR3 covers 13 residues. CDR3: CASSQALAGQRIF. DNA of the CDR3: TGTGCCAGCAGCCAAGCCCTAGCGGGACAGCGGATCTTC.

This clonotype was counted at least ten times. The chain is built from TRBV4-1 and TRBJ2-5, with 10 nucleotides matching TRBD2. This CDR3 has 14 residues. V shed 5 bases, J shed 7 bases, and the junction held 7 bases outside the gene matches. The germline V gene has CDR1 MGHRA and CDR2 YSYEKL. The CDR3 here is CASSSDRLAGTQYF. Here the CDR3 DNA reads TGCGCCAGCAGCTCAGATCGACTAGCGGGGACCCAGTACTTC.

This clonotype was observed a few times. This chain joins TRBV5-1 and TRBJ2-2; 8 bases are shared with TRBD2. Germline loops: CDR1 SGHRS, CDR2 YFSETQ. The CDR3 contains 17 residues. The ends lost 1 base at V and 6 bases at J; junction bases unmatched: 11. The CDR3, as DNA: TGCGCCAGCAGCTTGTCGACAGTAGCGGGGAAAGCCGGGGAGCTGTTTTTT. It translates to CASSLSTVAGKAGELFF. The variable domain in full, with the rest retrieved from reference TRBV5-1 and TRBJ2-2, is KAGVTQTPRYLIKTRGQQVTLSCSPISGHRSVSWYQQTPGQGLQFLFEYFSETQRNKGNFPGRFSGRQFSNSRSEMNVSTLELGDSALYLCASSLSTVAGKAGELFFGEGSRLTVL.